The 15 T cell receptor beta chains in this list originate from one sample, sequenced in a study of glioma-infiltrating T cells. Amplification of TCR alpha and beta CDR3 regions from RNA used iRepertoire nested multiplex PCR. TCRdb passed the multiplex PCR reads through MiXCR, listing each CDR3 protein once. Among 400,000 or so distinct CDR3 sequences listed, 41% were seen once. The sequencing input was glioma tissue, nonneoplastic brain tissue, or PBMCs (not recorded which). Every receptor here comes from a human donor with low-grade glioma or glioblastoma, undergoing nonglioma brain surgery, or in good health (not recorded which).

The chain employs TRBV20-1 and TRBJ2-7, with TRBD2 matching over 8 bases. Germline V gene lookup returns CDR1 DFQATT and CDR2 SNEGSKA (reference sequence). Trimming removed 6 bases from V and 0 bases from J; junction bases left unmatched: 13. This CDR3 has 16 residues. CDR3 bases: TGCAGTGCCCCCCTAGCGGGTGGGACGGCCTCCTACGAGCAGTACTTC. It translates to CSAPLAGGTASYEQYF.

This sequence joins TRBV7-6 and TRBJ1-1, with a weak D call TRBD1 (5 bases). Trimming left V 5 bases short and J 1 base short, with 17 bases between. This CDR3 spans 16 amino acids. CDR1 SGHVS and CDR2 FNYEAQ come from the germline V gene. CDR3 residues: CASSPTNPQGNTEAFF. The CDR3 DNA reads as TGTGCCAGCAGCCCCACAAACCCTCAGGGGAACACTGAAGCTTTCTTT.

This clonotype has only a few counts. The chain links TRBV6-1 to TRBJ2-5; the match to TRBD2 covers 11 bases. The CDR3 length is 15 residues. Germline assignment: CDR1 MNHNS and CDR2 SASEGT. V gave up 6 bases and J gave up 6 bases; unmatched junction bases: 9. CDR3 coding DNA: TGTGCCAGCAGACAAATAGCGGGGGGGAGGAAGACCCAGTACTTC. Its protein product is CASRQIAGGRKTQYF.

The gene calls are TRBV19 and TRBJ1-5; 10 bases align to TRBD1. Trimming took 5 bases from V and 5 from J; bases not matched to a gene: 6. The CDR3 covers 15 residues. CDR1 is LNHDA and CDR2 is SQIVND in the germline V gene (reference sequence). DNA of the CDR3: TGTGCCAGTAGTTCTCCCGGGACAGGGGATCAGCCCCAGCATTTT. Protein sequence: CASSSPGTGDQPQHF.

With respect to this clonotype: It may be a read error: a sequence one base away is much more abundant. The gene calls are TRBV15 and TRBJ2-7, with a weak D call TRBD1 (5 bases). There are 15 residues in the CDR3. Germline CDR1 LNHNV, CDR2 YYDKDF (reference sequence). In DNA, the CDR3 is TGTGCCACCAGCAGAGATAAAGGGGCATACTACGGGCAGTACTTC. Protein sequence: CATSRDKGAYYGQYF.

This clonotype was detected only a few times. The genes are TRBV3-1 and TRBJ2-7; D is undetermined. Between the trimmed V and J ends, which lost 0 bases and 3 bases, there was a span of 18 bases. Germline lookup yields CDR1 LGHDT and CDR2 YNNKEL (reference sequence). The CDR3 length is 17 residues. CDR3 sequence reads: CASSQDVPGHTNYEQYF. The CDR3 DNA reads TGTGCCAGCAGCCAAGATGTTCCGGGCCACACTAACTACGAGCAGTACTTC.

This chain connects TRBV20-1 to TRBJ2-7; 8 bases are shared with TRBD2. J was trimmed by 2 bases and V by 3 bases; bases with no gene match: 6. The germline V gene encodes CDR1 DFQATT and CDR2 SNEGSKA (reference sequence). The CDR3 is 14 residues long. CDR3 region: CSASLTSVTYEQYF. In DNA, the CDR3 is TGCAGTGCTAGCCTGACTAGCGTTACCTACGAGCAGTACTTC.

The sample holds many counts of this clonotype. CDR3 sequence (DNA): TGTGCCAGCAAGAACAGGGGAGGGTACGAGCAGTACTTC. Translated, it gives CASKNRGGYEQYF. The chain recombines TRBV27 with TRBJ2-7, with D perhaps TRBD1 or TRBD2 (7 bases each). Germline V CDR1 and CDR2: MNHEY, SMNVEV (reference sequence). V lost 7 bases to trimming and J lost 4 bases, with 14 bases between them. This CDR3 contains 13 residues.

This clonotype was counted a few times. The chain recombines TRBV10-3 with TRBJ2-7; 10 bases map to TRBD2. Germline V gene data show CDR1 as ENHRY and CDR2 as SYGVKD. Unmatched junction bases numbered 13, after V lost 10 bases and J lost 4 bases. CDR3 length: 15 amino acids. The CDR3 nucleotides read TGTGCCAGTACTAAGGAACTAGCGGGATCGTACGAGCAGTACTTC. Its translation: CASTKELAGSYEQYF.

V and J are TRBV27 and TRBJ1-6; D unclear. CDR1 and CDR2 (germline): MNHEY, SMNVEV (reference sequence). The CDR3 runs to 12 residues. Trimming removed 6 bases at V and 8 bases at J, with 8 bases between. The chain's CDR3 is CASSLADSPLHF. DNA of the CDR3: TGTGCCAGCAGCTTAGCGGATTCACCCCTCCACTTT.

A note on this clonotype: A much larger clone differs from this one at a single base, so this may be a read error. V is TRBV27 and J is TRBJ2-7, with 9 bases matching TRBD2. Germline V gives CDR1 MNHEY, CDR2 SMNVEV (reference sequence). The CDR3 contains 14 residues. CDR3 DNA: TGTGCCAGCAGTAACGGCGGGAGGGGTGGCGAGGAGTACTTC. As protein: CASSNGGRGGEEYF.

About this clonotype: Since no conserved phenylalanine or tryptophan closes the CDR3, a read error is the likely cause. The V gene is TRBV28, the J gene TRBJ2-7; D ambiguous. The germline V and J ends were trimmed by 3 bases and 3 bases, with 12 bases remaining between them. CDR1 MDHEN and CDR2 SYDVKM come from the germline V gene. The CDR3 covers 14 residues. The CDR3 loop reads CASSFGTLIYEQYL. The CDR3, as DNA: TGTGCCAGCAGTTTTGGTACTCTCATCTACGAGCAGTACTTA.

Worth noting for this clonotype: One junction end does not reproduce the germline sequence, and a read error may be involved. The chain couples TRBV2 to TRBJ1-4; tentative D call: TRBD1 (5 bases). The V gene's germline CDR1 is SNHLY and CDR2 FYNNEI. This CDR3 is 14 amino acids long. CDR3 coding DNA: TGTGCCAGCAGGGAAGGACAAACTAATGAAAAACTGTTTTTT. It specifies CASREGQTNEKLFF.

This clonotype was counted a few times. V gene TRBV20-1 combines with J gene TRBJ2-3; TRBD2 matches 12 bases. With V trimmed by 5 bases and J by 6 bases, 18 bases remained unmatched. This CDR3 comprises 18 residues. Germline CDR1 is DFQATT and CDR2 is SNEGSKA (reference sequence). The chain's CDR3 is CSARGTLLGLAGTDTQYF. The CDR3 region has the DNA TGCAGTGCTCGGGGGACATTGCTAGGACTAGCGGGAACGGATACGCAGTATTTT.

This clonotype was seen more than once but under ten times. This chain uses TRBV14 with TRBJ1-1; D unresolved. The germline V gene encodes CDR1 SGHDN and CDR2 FVKESK. The CDR3 has 11 amino acids. The V and J ends lost 4 bases and 5 bases respectively, with 5 bases between them. CDR3 amino acids: CASSRATEAFF. DNA of the CDR3: TGTGCCAGCAGCCGGGCGACTGAAGCTTTCTTT.